A single T cell receptor beta chain is shown here with its context. The sample belongs to a study of blood T cell repertoires in COVID-19. Across the study: There were acute and convalescent COVID-19 samples, and they came from the United States, Italy and Spain. Sources were T cells, B-cell-depleted T cells, or PBMCs; the material itself was cDNA or gDNA.

Generated by immunoSEQ multiplex PCR, the TCRdb table keeps only in-frame clones and is missing some. Of about 48,000 clones listed, 77% were seen once; the top ten hold around a fifth. This sequence was found in a human donor with active or convalescent COVID-19. The donor label of this sample is uncertain. The sequencing sample was made of peripheral blood.

CDR3 DNA: TGTGCCAGCAGCTTAGAGATAGCGGGGAGCTCCTACAATGAGCAGTTCTTC. This gives the protein CASSLEIAGSSYNEQFF. The rearrangement links TRBV11-2 to TRBJ2-1; 8 nucleotides align to TRBD2. This CDR3 is 17 amino acids long. The germline CDR1 and CDR2 sequences are SGHAT and FQNNGV. With 0 bases clipped from V and 0 bases from J, the junction kept 4 bases outside the gene matches.